These T cell receptor beta chains were read from a single sample in a study of OX40 agonist ivuxolimab in advanced cancers. Profiling relied on immunoSEQ multiplex PCR, and the TCRdb table lists in-frame clones only, not all of them. The data show roughly 28,000 clones, roughly nine tenths seen once. The source material was CD4+ or CD8+ T cells sorted from blood, sampled in a trial of the OX40 agonist ivuxolimab. These receptors were taken from an adult with an advanced solid tumor such as melanoma, head and neck, liver or kidney cancer. The CDR3 runs from the conserved cysteine through the conserved F or W. Each record gives: V gene, clone size, J gene, D gene, CDR3 protein, CDR3 DNA. A D gene is named only where the DNA matches it firmly. Some rows have no size entry. The others give once, few or many, or a class for an expanded clone.

V gene: TRBV28; clone size: .; J gene: TRBJ2-7; D gene: .; CDR3 protein: CASSFQGSYEQYF; CDR3 DNA: TGTGCCAGCAGTTTTCAGGGATCCTACGAGCAGTACTTC
V gene: TRBV27; clone size: .; J gene: TRBJ2-7; D gene: TRBD2; CDR3 protein: CASSLQREFPQYF; CDR3 DNA: TGTGCCAGCAGTCTCCAGCGGGAGTTCCCGCAGTACTTC
V gene: TRBV2; clone size: .; J gene: TRBJ2-1; D gene: TRBD2; CDR3 protein: CASSEVAGGPKSYNEQFF; CDR3 DNA: TGTGCCAGCAGTGAAGTGGCGGGAGGGCCAAAGTCCTACAATGAGCAGTTCTTC
V gene: TRBV6-1; clone size: .; J gene: TRBJ2-7; D gene: .; CDR3 protein: CASSEGRRWYEQYF; CDR3 DNA: TGTGCCAGCAGTGAAGGTCGCCGGTGGTACGAGCAGTACTTC
V gene: TRBV11-3; clone size: .; J gene: TRBJ2-1; D gene: TRBD1; CDR3 protein: CASSSLQGASYNEQFF; CDR3 DNA: TGTGCCAGCAGCTCTTTACAGGGGGCCTCCTACAATGAGCAGTTCTTC
V gene: TRBV28; clone size: .; J gene: TRBJ2-7; D gene: TRBD2; CDR3 protein: CASSLSEAGVGEQYF; CDR3 DNA: TGTGCCAGCAGTTTATCTGAAGCGGGAGTAGGGGAGCAGTACTTC
V gene: TRBV5-4; clone size: .; J gene: TRBJ2-6; D gene: .; CDR3 protein: CASSLGTGANVLTF; CDR3 DNA: TGTGCCAGCAGCTTGGGGACTGGGGCCAACGTCCTGACTTTC
V gene: TRBV9; clone size: .; J gene: TRBJ2-1; D gene: TRBD2; CDR3 protein: CASSATSSYNEQFF; CDR3 DNA: TGTGCCAGCAGCGCGACTAGCAGTTACAATGAGCAGTTCTTC
V gene: TRBV7-6; clone size: .; J gene: TRBJ2-1; D gene: .; CDR3 protein: CASSLSEEVRYNEQFF; CDR3 DNA: TGTGCCAGCAGCTTATCGGAGGAGGTGAGGTACAATGAGCAGTTCTTC
V gene: TRBV27; clone size: .; J gene: TRBJ2-6; D gene: TRBD2; CDR3 protein: CASSPYLASGSAGANVLTF; CDR3 DNA: TGTGCCAGCAGCCCTTACCTGGCTAGCGGGAGTGCCGGGGCCAACGTCCTGACTTTC
V gene: TRBV19; clone size: few; J gene: TRBJ2-1; D gene: .; CDR3 protein: CASSKWGPPGINEQFF; CDR3 DNA: TGTGCCAGTAGTAAATGGGGACCCCCGGGCATTAATGAGCAGTTCTTC
V gene: TRBV7-2; clone size: once; J gene: TRBJ1-2; D gene: .; CDR3 protein: CASSSGHYGYTF; CDR3 DNA: TGTGCCAGCAGCTCGGGACATTATGGCTACACCTTC
V gene: TRBV2; clone size: .; J gene: TRBJ2-3; D gene: TRBD1; CDR3 protein: CASSERQGPTDTQYF; CDR3 DNA: TGTGCCAGCAGTGAGAGACAGGGACCCACAGATACGCAGTATTTT
V gene: TRBV11-3; clone size: .; J gene: TRBJ2-5; D gene: TRBD1; CDR3 protein: CASSLRQGGLEETQYF; CDR3 DNA: TGTGCCAGCAGCCTACGACAGGGGGGCTTAGAAGAGACCCAGTACTTC
V gene: TRBV6-5; clone size: .; J gene: TRBJ2-7; D gene: .; CDR3 protein: CASSYVKGSYEQYF; CDR3 DNA: TGTGCCAGCAGTTACGTGAAGGGATCCTACGAGCAGTACTTC
V gene: TRBV11-1; clone size: .; J gene: TRBJ2-2; D gene: .; CDR3 protein: CASSVGSANTGELFF; CDR3 DNA: TGTGCCAGCAGCGTCGGGAGCGCGAACACCGGGGAGCTGTTTTTT
V gene: TRBV15; clone size: .; J gene: TRBJ1-2; D gene: .; CDR3 protein: CATSRDPLNANYGYTF; CDR3 DNA: TGTGCCACCAGCAGAGATCCCCTTAACGCTAACTATGGCTACACCTTC
V gene: TRBV27; clone size: .; J gene: TRBJ1-1; D gene: .; CDR3 protein: CASSFGGMNTEAFF; CDR3 DNA: TGTGCCAGCAGTTTTGGAGGGATGAACACTGAAGCTTTCTTT
V gene: TRBV7-6; clone size: .; J gene: TRBJ2-1; D gene: TRBD1; CDR3 protein: CASSQSWDRGGYDEQFF; CDR3 DNA: TGTGCCAGCAGCCAGTCCTGGGACAGGGGGGGTTATGATGAGCAGTTCTTC
V gene: TRBV6-4; clone size: .; J gene: TRBJ2-2; D gene: .; CDR3 protein: CASSSITQRSNTGELFF; CDR3 DNA: TGTGCCAGCAGCTCAATAACGCAGAGGAGTAACACCGGGGAGCTGTTTTTT
V gene: TRBV29-1; clone size: .; J gene: TRBJ1-2; D gene: .; CDR3 protein: CSVEGTDSADYGYTF; CDR3 DNA: TGCAGCGTTGAAGGGACGGACAGTGCGGACTATGGCTACACCTTC
V gene: TRBV6-6; clone size: .; J gene: TRBJ2-1; D gene: TRBD2; CDR3 protein: CASSYVAGGGNEQFF; CDR3 DNA: TGTGCCAGCAGTTACGTGGCGGGGGGTGGCAATGAGCAGTTCTTC
V gene: TRBV7-9; clone size: few; J gene: TRBJ2-5; D gene: .; CDR3 protein: CASSSDIQGETQYF; CDR3 DNA: TGTGCCAGCAGCTCAGACATACAAGGAGAGACCCAGTACTTC
V gene: TRBV7-6; clone size: .; J gene: TRBJ1-1; D gene: .; CDR3 protein: CASSLIRGGNTEAFF; CDR3 DNA: TGTGCCAGTAGCTTGATCCGTGGAGGGAACACTGAAGCTTTCTTT
V gene: TRBV18; clone size: .; J gene: TRBJ2-2; D gene: .; CDR3 protein: CASSPPMAGTGELFF; CDR3 DNA: TGTGCCAGCTCACCACCCATGGCAGGCACCGGGGAGCTGTTTTTT
V gene: TRBV13; clone size: once; J gene: TRBJ2-1; D gene: .; CDR3 protein: CASSLFRVNEQFF; CDR3 DNA: TGTGCCAGCAGCTTATTCAGGGTCAATGAGCAGTTCTTC
V gene: TRBV7-9; clone size: .; J gene: TRBJ2-3; D gene: .; CDR3 protein: CASSSQDWDTDTQYF; CDR3 DNA: TGTGCCAGCAGCTCACAAGACTGGGACACAGATACGCAGTATTTT
V gene: TRBV4-1; clone size: .; J gene: TRBJ2-2; D gene: .; CDR3 protein: CASSQILVGELFF; CDR3 DNA: TGCGCCAGCAGCCAAATCCTCGTCGGGGAGCTGTTTTTT
V gene: TRBV7-9; clone size: .; J gene: TRBJ2-1; D gene: .; CDR3 protein: CASSSNPLEIADYNEQFF; CDR3 DNA: TGTGCCAGCAGCTCAAACCCCTTAGAAATAGCGGATTACAATGAGCAGTTCTTC
V gene: TRBV5-6; clone size: once; J gene: TRBJ1-4; D gene: .; CDR3 protein: CASSLAGYEEKLFF; CDR3 DNA: TGTGCCAGCAGCTTGGCAGGGTACGAAGAAAAACTGTTTTTT
V gene: TRBV28; clone size: once; J gene: TRBJ1-1; D gene: .; CDR3 protein: CASSLGSGGEAFF; CDR3 DNA: TGTGCCAGCAGTCTTGGGTCGGGTGGTGAAGCTTTCTTT
V gene: TRBV6-6; clone size: .; J gene: TRBJ2-7; D gene: TRBD2; CDR3 protein: CASSSGAGGPPEQYF; CDR3 DNA: TGTGCCAGCAGTTCAGGTGCGGGAGGCCCACCCGAGCAGTACTTC
V gene: TRBV5-1; clone size: .; J gene: TRBJ2-7; D gene: .; CDR3 protein: CASSPGGHPYEQYF; CDR3 DNA: TGCGCCAGCAGCCCCGGGGGTCACCCCTACGAGCAGTACTTC
V gene: TRBV9; clone size: .; J gene: TRBJ2-1; D gene: .; CDR3 protein: CASSVGGSAYNEQFF; CDR3 DNA: TGTGCCAGCAGCGTAGGGGGATCGGCCTACAATGAGCAGTTCTTC
V gene: TRBV27; clone size: .; J gene: TRBJ2-1; D gene: TRBD2; CDR3 protein: CASSLLWTSANEQFF; CDR3 DNA: TGTGCCAGCAGTTTGTTGTGGACTAGTGCCAATGAGCAGTTCTTC
V gene: TRBV6-6; clone size: once; J gene: TRBJ2-3; D gene: .; CDR3 protein: CASSYLGADTQYF; CDR3 DNA: TGTGCCAGCAGTTACTTGGGAGCAGATACGCAGTATTTT
V gene: TRBV5-6; clone size: .; J gene: TRBJ2-7; D gene: TRBD2; CDR3 protein: CASSPGAGAYEQYF; CDR3 DNA: TGTGCCAGCAGCCCTGGCGCGGGAGCTTACGAGCAGTACTTC
V gene: TRBV19; clone size: .; J gene: TRBJ2-5; D gene: .; CDR3 protein: CASSLEGVGLFDRDQYF; CDR3 DNA: TGTGCCAGTAGTCTGGAGGGGGTCGGGTTATTCGATAGAGACCAGTACTTC
V gene: TRBV10-1; clone size: once; J gene: TRBJ2-3; D gene: .; CDR3 protein: CASRDSTDTQYF; CDR3 DNA: TGCGCCAGCCGGGACTCCACAGATACGCAGTATTTT
V gene: TRBV9; clone size: once; J gene: TRBJ1-2; D gene: .; CDR3 protein: CASSSPGDLYGYTF; CDR3 DNA: TGTGCCAGCAGCTCGCCCGGGGATTTGTATGGCTACACCTTC
V gene: TRBV20-1; clone size: .; J gene: TRBJ2-7; D gene: .; CDR3 protein: CSAQGTYEQYF; CDR3 DNA: TGCAGTGCTCAAGGGACCTACGAGCAGTACTTC
V gene: TRBV27; clone size: .; J gene: TRBJ2-3; D gene: .; CDR3 protein: CASSLGQITDTQYF; CDR3 DNA: TGTGCCAGCAGTTTAGGCCAGATAACAGATACGCAGTATTTT
V gene: TRBV2; clone size: .; J gene: TRBJ2-5; D gene: .; CDR3 protein: CASSESPDQETQYF; CDR3 DNA: TGTGCCAGCAGTGAATCGCCAGATCAAGAGACCCAGTACTTC
V gene: TRBV6-5; clone size: .; J gene: TRBJ2-2; D gene: .; CDR3 protein: CASSYSPQGRPGELFF; CDR3 DNA: TGTGCCAGCAGTTACTCGCCGCAGGGCAGGCCCGGGGAGCTGTTTTTT
V gene: TRBV6-5; clone size: once; J gene: TRBJ2-7; D gene: TRBD2; CDR3 protein: CASSTMAGGPEQYF; CDR3 DNA: TGTGCCAGCAGCACGATGGCGGGAGGGCCTGAGCAGTACTTC
V gene: TRBV2; clone size: .; J gene: TRBJ2-7; D gene: TRBD2; CDR3 protein: CASSERGLISYEQYF; CDR3 DNA: TGTGCCAGCAGTGAGCGGGGACTAATTTCCTACGAGCAGTACTTC
V gene: TRBV5-1; clone size: .; J gene: TRBJ2-7; D gene: .; CDR3 protein: CASSLAEGLYEQYF; CDR3 DNA: TGCGCCAGCAGCTTGGCCGAGGGACTCTACGAGCAGTACTTC
V gene: TRBV6-1; clone size: .; J gene: TRBJ2-7; D gene: .; CDR3 protein: CASSEAGPSYEQYF; CDR3 DNA: TGTGCCAGCAGTGAAGCGGGACCATCCTACGAGCAGTACTTC
V gene: TRBV28; clone size: .; J gene: TRBJ2-1; D gene: TRBD2; CDR3 protein: CASSYLAGAYNEQFF; CDR3 DNA: TGTGCCAGCAGTTACCTAGCGGGAGCCTACAATGAGCAGTTCTTC